Listed below are T cell receptor beta chains from one sample, sequenced in a study of technical replicates of blood from a few donors. Profiling relied on immunoSEQ multiplex PCR, and the TCRdb table lists in-frame clones only, not all of them. This sample carries 84,000 or so clones, approximately 97% of them seen once, and the ten largest clones take more than 0.15%. The sample was T cells isolated from PBMCs. The receptors were sampled from a human donor in good health. The conserved cysteine and the conserved F or W are not part of the CDR3 here. Size is omitted from some rows. Given values are once, few, many or a class for expanded clones.

J gene: TRBJ2-1; V gene: TRBV5-1; clone size: NA; CDR3 protein: ASSSQGNEQF
J gene: TRBJ2-1; V gene: TRBV10-3; clone size: NA; CDR3 protein: AIRPTGGDEQF
J gene: TRBJ2-7; V gene: TRBV27; clone size: NA; CDR3 protein: ASSIPRGTGFYEQY
J gene: TRBJ2-4; V gene: TRBV2; clone size: NA; CDR3 protein: ASSEGPPAIQY
J gene: TRBJ1-4; V gene: TRBV21-1; clone size: NA; CDR3 protein: ASSKEVAHAGGEKLF
J gene: TRBJ1-5; V gene: TRBV4-1; clone size: NA; CDR3 protein: ASSQDPPATGGSNQPQH
J gene: TRBJ1-1; V gene: TRBV15; clone size: NA; CDR3 protein: ATSRVGATEAF
J gene: TRBJ1-1; V gene: TRBV5-4; clone size: NA; CDR3 protein: ASSLGAAMNTEAF
J gene: TRBJ1-1; V gene: TRBV10-1; clone size: NA; CDR3 protein: ASRGQGNTEAF
J gene: TRBJ2-1; V gene: TRBV27; clone size: NA; CDR3 protein: ASSFTADSYNEQF
J gene: TRBJ1-2; V gene: TRBV5-5; clone size: NA; CDR3 protein: ASSRTQRGQGAFGYT
J gene: TRBJ2-2; V gene: TRBV14; clone size: once; CDR3 protein: ASSWGPNTGELF
J gene: TRBJ1-2; V gene: TRBV5-1; clone size: once; CDR3 protein: ASSRGQGPNYGYT
J gene: TRBJ2-5; V gene: TRBV11-3; clone size: NA; CDR3 protein: ASSREKIQETQY
J gene: TRBJ2-7; V gene: TRBV18; clone size: once; CDR3 protein: ASSLESYEQY
J gene: TRBJ1-4; V gene: TRBV11-2; clone size: NA; CDR3 protein: ASSWRPGAEKLF
J gene: TRBJ2-7; V gene: TRBV4-2; clone size: NA; CDR3 protein: ASSLPGGGGSSYEQY
J gene: TRBJ2-5; V gene: TRBV16; clone size: NA; CDR3 protein: ASSQSTGQETQY
J gene: TRBJ1-2; V gene: TRBV7-2; clone size: NA; CDR3 protein: ASSSTVDVYGYT
J gene: TRBJ1-1; V gene: TRBV7-6; clone size: NA; CDR3 protein: AGEQGGNTEAF
J gene: TRBJ1-2; V gene: TRBV7-9; clone size: NA; CDR3 protein: ASRLGADGYT
J gene: TRBJ1-6; V gene: TRBV27; clone size: NA; CDR3 protein: ASSFLGQGLGPLH
J gene: TRBJ2-1; V gene: TRBV29-1; clone size: NA; CDR3 protein: SVKPTGYNEQF
J gene: TRBJ1-2; V gene: TRBV9; clone size: NA; CDR3 protein: ASSHFETGPRRGYT
J gene: TRBJ1-1; V gene: TRBV4-1; clone size: NA; CDR3 protein: ASSQEETGGTEAF
J gene: TRBJ2-3; V gene: TRBV19; clone size: once; CDR3 protein: ASSLLAGGDTDTQY
J gene: TRBJ1-2; V gene: TRBV28; clone size: NA; CDR3 protein: ASSLSGGRGYT
J gene: TRBJ1-5; V gene: TRBV12-5; clone size: NA; CDR3 protein: ASGSRTGGPWPQH
J gene: TRBJ2-7; V gene: TRBV7-6; clone size: once; CDR3 protein: ASSSTAGDFYEQY
J gene: TRBJ2-1; V gene: TRBV7-9; clone size: NA; CDR3 protein: ASSLTGDRDEYEQF
J gene: TRBJ1-5; V gene: TRBV6-1; clone size: NA; CDR3 protein: ASSEFTGGQPQH
J gene: TRBJ1-1; V gene: TRBV7-9; clone size: NA; CDR3 protein: ASSRRGNTEAF
J gene: TRBJ1-5; V gene: TRBV7-2; clone size: NA; CDR3 protein: ASSLDSRQRDQPQH
J gene: TRBJ1-1; V gene: TRBV7-8; clone size: few; CDR3 protein: ASSLTPNTEAF
J gene: TRBJ2-3; V gene: TRBV7-8; clone size: NA; CDR3 protein: ASSPSTELAASTDTQY
J gene: TRBJ2-1; V gene: TRBV29-1; clone size: NA; CDR3 protein: SAITSGREYNEQF
J gene: TRBJ2-3; V gene: TRBV27; clone size: once; CDR3 protein: ASSISPGTGDTQY
J gene: TRBJ1-3; V gene: TRBV19; clone size: once; CDR3 protein: ASSQGQTASGNTIY
J gene: TRBJ1-2; V gene: TRBV7-6; clone size: NA; CDR3 protein: ASSPHGDYGYT
J gene: TRBJ2-7; V gene: TRBV28; clone size: NA; CDR3 protein: ASSLPVIAGEQY
J gene: TRBJ2-3; V gene: TRBV20-1; clone size: NA; CDR3 protein: SASTSHTQY
J gene: TRBJ2-2; V gene: TRBV19; clone size: NA; CDR3 protein: ASSTHAGVGELF
J gene: TRBJ2-2; V gene: TRBV4-1; clone size: once; CDR3 protein: ASSQDIPGTSGTGELF
J gene: TRBJ2-6; V gene: TRBV6-1; clone size: NA; CDR3 protein: ASSDRTSGANVLT
J gene: TRBJ2-2; V gene: TRBV7-9; clone size: NA; CDR3 protein: ASSSNRDSFGELF
J gene: TRBJ2-7; V gene: TRBV25-1; clone size: NA; CDR3 protein: ASSERDVGFSYEQY
J gene: TRBJ2-5; V gene: TRBV7-8; clone size: NA; CDR3 protein: ASSSGDNQETQY
J gene: TRBJ2-2; V gene: TRBV6-5; clone size: NA; CDR3 protein: ASSLRNTGELF
J gene: TRBJ1-5; V gene: TRBV27; clone size: NA; CDR3 protein: ASSLSPRASNQPQH
J gene: TRBJ1-5; V gene: TRBV2; clone size: NA; CDR3 protein: ASSAGTGRNQPQH
J gene: TRBJ1-1; V gene: TRBV29-1; clone size: NA; CDR3 protein: SVSWQGQEAF
J gene: TRBJ1-3; V gene: TRBV2; clone size: NA; CDR3 protein: ASSEPLVLSGNTIY
J gene: TRBJ1-1; V gene: TRBV9; clone size: NA; CDR3 protein: ASSGIGTVNTEAF
J gene: TRBJ2-3; V gene: TRBV19; clone size: NA; CDR3 protein: ASSIVAGEPQY
J gene: TRBJ1-1; V gene: TRBV5-6; clone size: NA; CDR3 protein: ASSLSGGWITEAF